This T cell receptor beta chain was retrieved from a study of shared clonotypes between healthy human individuals. Those who donated, Caucasian adults without exception, all lived in Nashville, Tennessee. The CDR3 has 17 amino acids. The germline gives CDR1 MNHEY, CDR2 SMNVEV (reference sequence). Trimming took 4 bases from V and 4 from J; bases not matched to a gene: 9. Methods used by the authors: Sequence data from immunoSEQ were junction-only and lacked quality scores; consequently, filtering differed. Assay used: immunoSEQ multiplex PCR; TCRdb lists only in-frame clones, some missing. That table is the source of V, J and clone size, and D and trimming were worked out from the DNA. The data contain over a million clones, roughly 96% of them singletons.

Sequencing input: naive CD4+ T cells sorted from blood. The subset was: CD45RA+ positively selected. The sequence was obtained from a man younger than 45 in good health. The chain recombines TRBV27 with TRBJ2-3; TRBD2 aligns across 12 bases. The CDR3 DNA follows: TGTGCCAGCAGTTCTCCCGGACTAGCGGGAAAGCCAGATACGCAGTATTTT. It codes for CASSSPGLAGKPDTQYF.